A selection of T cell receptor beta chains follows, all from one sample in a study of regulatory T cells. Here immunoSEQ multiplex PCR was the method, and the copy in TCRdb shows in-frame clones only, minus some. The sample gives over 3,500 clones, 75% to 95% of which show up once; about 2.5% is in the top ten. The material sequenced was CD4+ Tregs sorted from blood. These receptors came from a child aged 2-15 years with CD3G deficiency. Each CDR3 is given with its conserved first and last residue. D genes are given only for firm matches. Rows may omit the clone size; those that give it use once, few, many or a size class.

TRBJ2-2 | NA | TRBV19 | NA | CASTGTNTGELFF | TGTGCCAGTACAGGGACCAACACCGGGGAGCTGTTTTTT
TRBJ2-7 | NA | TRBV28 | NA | CASGVPGSYEQYF | TGTGCCAGCGGAGTTCCAGGGAGTTACGAGCAGTACTTC
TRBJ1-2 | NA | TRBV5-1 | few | CASSSGTKNYGYTF | TGCGCCAGCAGTTCCGGGACAAAAAACTATGGCTACACCTTC
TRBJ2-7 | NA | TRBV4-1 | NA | CASSQGTAPGLSSGEQYF | TGCGCCAGCAGCCAAGGAACTGCCCCAGGGCTTTCCTCGGGGGAGCAGTACTTC
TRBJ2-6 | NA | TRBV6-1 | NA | CASPPILSGANVLTF | TGTGCCAGCCCCCCGATCCTTTCTGGGGCCAACGTCCTGACTTTC
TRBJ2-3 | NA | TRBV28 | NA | CASSINRGNTQYF | TGTGCCAGCAGCATAAACCGGGGTAATACGCAGTATTTT
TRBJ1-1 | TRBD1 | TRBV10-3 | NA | CAISADRGTEAFF | TGTGCCATCAGTGCTGACAGGGGTACTGAAGCTTTCTTT
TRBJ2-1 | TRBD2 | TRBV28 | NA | CASSFASGRNEQFF | TGTGCCAGCAGTTTTGCTAGCGGACGTAATGAGCAGTTCTTC
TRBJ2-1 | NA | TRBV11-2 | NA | CASSMQGRNEQFF | TGTGCCAGCAGCATGCAGGGACGGAATGAGCAGTTCTTC
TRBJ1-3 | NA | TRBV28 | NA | CASSATGIGNTIYF | TGTGCCAGCAGCGCCACAGGAATTGGAAACACCATATATTTT
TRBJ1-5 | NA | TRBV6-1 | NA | CASSARLVGSQPQHF | TGTGCCAGCAGCGCAAGGTTGGTCGGCAGTCAGCCCCAGCATTTT
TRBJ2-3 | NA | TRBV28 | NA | CASSLLPSSGVGTQYF | TGTGCCAGCAGCCTCCTCCCGTCCTCTGGGGTGGGTACGCAGTATTTT
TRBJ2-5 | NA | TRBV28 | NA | CASSTQGGGTQYF | TGTGCCAGCAGTACACAGGGAGGGGGGACCCAGTACTTC
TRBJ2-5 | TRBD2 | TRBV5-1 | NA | CASSPRTSGISAQYF | TGCGCCAGCAGCCCGCGGACTAGCGGGATTTCGGCCCAGTACTTC
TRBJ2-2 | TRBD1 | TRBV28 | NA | CASSMTTGYTGELFF | TGTGCCAGCAGTATGACGACAGGGTACACCGGGGAGCTGTTTTTT
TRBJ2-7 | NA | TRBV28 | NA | CASSSGGGAYEQYF | TGTGCCAGCAGTTCAGGGGGGGGCGCCTACGAGCAGTACTTC
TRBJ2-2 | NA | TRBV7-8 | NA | CASRPRGGSDTGELFF | TGTGCCAGCAGGCCCAGGGGCGGTAGCGACACCGGGGAGCTGTTTTTT
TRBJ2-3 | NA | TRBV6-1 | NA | CASSERTVGTDTQYF | TGTGCCAGCAGTGAAAGGACGGTGGGCACAGATACGCAGTATTTT
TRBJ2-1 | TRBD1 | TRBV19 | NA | CASSSRQGIYNEQFF | TGTGCCAGTAGTAGTAGACAGGGGATCTACAATGAGCAGTTCTTC
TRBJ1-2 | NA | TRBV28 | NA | CASSFRGRNGYTF | TGTGCCAGCAGTTTTCGGGGCAGGAATGGCTACACCTTC
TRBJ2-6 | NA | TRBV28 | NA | CASSQHRSGANVLTF | TGTGCCAGCAGTCAACACCGCTCTGGGGCCAACGTCCTGACTTTC
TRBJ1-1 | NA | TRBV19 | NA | CASSMQGWDTEAFF | TGTGCCAGTAGTATGCAGGGTTGGGACACTGAAGCTTTCTTT
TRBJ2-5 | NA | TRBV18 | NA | CASSPQGPETQYF | TGTGCCAGCTCACCACAGGGTCCAGAGACCCAGTACTTC